These 15 T cell receptor beta chains originate from one sample sequenced in a study of cytomegalovirus exposure and HLA in healthy donors. PCR was performed using 60 Vbeta and 13 Jbeta primers. The table came from immunoSEQ multiplex PCR; TCRdb's copy has only in-frame clones and leaves some out. The repertoire consists of more than 140,000 clones, with approximately 79% occurring once and the leading ten covering about 0.66%. The sequenced sample was PBMCs. These receptors all stem from a male donor in good health and CMV-seronegative.

The V and J genes are TRBV5-6 and TRBJ1-2; a weak D match, TRBD1 (5 bases). V was pared by 4 bases and J by 3 bases, with 19 bases between. The CDR3 is made up of 16 amino acids. Per the germline V gene, CDR1 is SGHDT and CDR2 is YYEEEE. CDR3 sequence reads: CASSPRERDWDYGYTF. For the CDR3, the DNA is TGTGCCAGCAGCCCTCGGGAGAGGGACTGGGACTATGGCTACACCTTC.

The rearrangement links TRBV6-5 to TRBJ2-7; D gene uncertain. The CDR3 has 15 residues. V was trimmed by 2 bases and J by 0 bases, leaving 11 bases between them. Germline CDR1 MNHEY, CDR2 SVGAGI. CDR3 residues: CASSYGHESSYEQYF. DNA of the CDR3: TGTGCCAGCAGTTACGGGCACGAGAGCTCCTACGAGCAGTACTTC.

This clone was picked up a small number of times. V gene TRBV19 combines with J gene TRBJ1-4; 10 positions match TRBD1. V lost 6 bases to trimming and J lost 6 bases; unmatched junction nucleotides: 4. CDR1 is LNHDA, CDR2 SQIVND, per germline (reference sequence). The CDR3 covers 14 residues. The CDR3 DNA is TGTGCCAGTAGATCGGGACAGGGGTATGAAAAACTGTTTTTT. Residues: CASRSGQGYEKLFF.

In its sample, this clone was seen once. This chain connects TRBV7-9 to TRBJ1-1; tentative D call: TRBD1 (5 bases). The CDR3 is 14 residues long. Germline V lookup: CDR1 SEHNR, CDR2 FQNEAQ (reference sequence). V was shortened by 1 base and J by 2 bases, with 8 bases between the two germline ends. The CDR3 protein is CASSLGGANTEAFF. CDR3 nucleotide sequence: TGTGCCAGCAGCTTAGGGGGCGCCAACACTGAAGCTTTCTTT.

V usage is TRBV5-1 and J usage is TRBJ2-6, with 11 bases fitting TRBD1. Trimming cost V 6 bases and J 8 bases; bases outside gene matches: 7. The CDR3 is 15 amino acids. The germline V gene encodes CDR1 SGHRS and CDR2 YFSETQ. The CDR3 bases are TGCGCCAGCAACCCGCGGACAGGGGGCTCCAACGTCCTGACTTTC. Protein: CASNPRTGGSNVLTF.

A note on this clone: Germline and junction disagree at one end, which may indicate a read error. This chain connects TRBV7-9 to TRBJ1-2; 9 nucleotides align to TRBD1. The germline CDR1 and CDR2 sequences are SEHNR and FQNEAQ (reference sequence). The CDR3 spans 13 residues. The CDR3, as DNA: TGTTCCAGCAGCTTAGGACAGGGGAATGGCTACACCTTC. Its protein is CSSSLGQGNGYTF.

The chain has TRBV29-1 and TRBJ1-3; 7 bases are shared with TRBD1. The CDR3 contains 16 residues. Germline CDR1 is SQVTM and CDR2 is ANQGSEA. J lost 2 bases, V lost 7 bases, and 14 bases had no gene match. CDR3 region: CSALHTTGTAGNTIYF. The CDR3 DNA is TGCAGCGCCCTCCATACGACCGGGACAGCTGGAAACACCATATATTTT.

The gene calls are TRBV7-9 and TRBJ1-1; TRBD1 aligns across 11 bases. The CDR3 is 14 amino acids. After removal of 5 bases from V and 4 bases from J, the junction contained 3 bases not matched to a gene. Looked up from germline, CDR1 is SEHNR and CDR2 is FQNEAQ (reference sequence). The CDR3 region is CASSPGTGGTEAFF. The CDR3 nucleotides read TGTGCCAGCAGCCCCGGGACAGGGGGCACTGAAGCTTTCTTT.

This clone has a handful of counts. The rearrangement uses TRBV7-2 and TRBJ2-7; TRBD2 matches 13 bases. The CDR3 is 15 residues long. The germline V gene has CDR1 SGHTA and CDR2 FQGNSA. V lost 6 bases, J lost 5 bases, and 7 bases stayed unmatched. DNA of the CDR3: TGTGCCAGCAGTTGGACTAGCGGGAGAATGGACGAGCAGTACTTC. Translation: CASSWTSGRMDEQYF.

This chain connects TRBV30 to TRBJ1-2; D perhaps matches TRBD1 (5 bases). The CDR3 extends over 13 amino acids. The germline gives CDR1 GTSNPN, CDR2 SVGIG (reference sequence). Trimming removed 0 bases from V and 2 bases from J, with 7 bases in between. Here the CDR3 reads CAWSVAGNYGYTF. CDR3 DNA sequence: TGTGCCTGGAGTGTTGCAGGGAACTATGGCTACACCTTC. The full variable domain, its missing parts supplied by reference TRBV30 and TRBJ1-2, is SQTIHQWPATLVQPVGSPLSLECTVEGTSNPNLYWYRQAAGRGLQLLFYSVGIGQISSEVPQNLSASRPQDRQFILSSKKLLLSDSGFYLCAWSVAGNYGYTFGSGTRLTVV.

This clone was counted once. At one end the junction does not follow the germline gene, possibly because of a read error. The chain employs TRBV7-9 and TRBJ1-5, with 7 nucleotides matching TRBD1. The CDR3 is 15 residues long. Germline V CDR1 and CDR2: SEHNR, FQNEAQ (reference sequence). CDR3 bases: TGTTCCAGCAGCTCAGGGGGTCTCGGCAATCAGCCCCAGCATTTT. Translating gives CSSSSGGLGNQPQHF.

V usage is TRBV2 and J usage is TRBJ2-5; TRBD1 matches 8 bases. Judging by the DNA end, TRBJ2-7 fits better; the J call may be wrong. The CDR3 consists of 14 residues. Germline CDR1 SNHLY, CDR2 FYNNEI. CDR3 region: CASILDRALYEQYF. The DNA of the CDR3 is TGTGCCAGCATCCTGGACAGGGCGCTATACGAGCAGTACTTC.

The chain has TRBV11-1 and TRBJ1-1; D is unresolved. The CDR3 is 13 residues long. With 2 bases removed from V and 6 bases from J, the gap between germline ends came to 10 bases. CDR1 and CDR2 (germline): SGHAT, FQDESV (reference sequence). The CDR3 spells CASSLPSGAEAFF. The CDR3 DNA reads TGTGCCAGCAGCTTACCATCCGGGGCTGAAGCTTTCTTT.

This rearrangement joins TRBV5-1 to TRBJ2-5; 10 bases align to TRBD1. The ends lost 3 bases at V and 4 bases at J; junction bases unmatched: 6. The V gene's germline CDR1 is SGHRS and CDR2 YFSETQ. The CDR3 consists of 15 residues. This chain's CDR3 is CASSWGTGVLETQYF. CDR3 sequence (DNA): TGCGCCAGCAGCTGGGGGACAGGGGTATTAGAGACCCAGTACTTC.

The chain has TRBV10-3 and TRBJ1-1, with D tentatively TRBD1 (5 bases). The CDR3 loop spans 14 amino acids. V was clipped by 5 bases and J by 3 bases, with 13 bases between them. Germline CDR1 reads ENHRY; CDR2 reads SYGVKD. CDR3 protein: CAISRRGEDTEAFF. In nucleotides, the CDR3 is TGTGCCATCAGTCGTAGGGGCGAAGACACTGAAGCTTTCTTT.